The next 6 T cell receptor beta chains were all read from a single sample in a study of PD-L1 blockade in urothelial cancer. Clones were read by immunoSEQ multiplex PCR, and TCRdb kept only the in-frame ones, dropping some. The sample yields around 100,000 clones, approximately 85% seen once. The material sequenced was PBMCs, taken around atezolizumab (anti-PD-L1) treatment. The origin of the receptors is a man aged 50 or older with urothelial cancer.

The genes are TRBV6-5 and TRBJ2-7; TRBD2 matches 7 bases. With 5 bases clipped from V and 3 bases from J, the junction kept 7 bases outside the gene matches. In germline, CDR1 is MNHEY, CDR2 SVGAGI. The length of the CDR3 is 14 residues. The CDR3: CASSQSGAYYEQYF. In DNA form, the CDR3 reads TGTGCCAGCAGTCAAAGCGGGGCCTACTACGAGCAGTACTTC.

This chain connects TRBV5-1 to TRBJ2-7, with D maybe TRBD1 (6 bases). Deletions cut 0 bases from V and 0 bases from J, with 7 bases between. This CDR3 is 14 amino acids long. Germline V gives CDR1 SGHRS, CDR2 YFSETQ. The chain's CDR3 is CASSLVRGSYEQYF. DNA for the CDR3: TGCGCCAGCAGCTTGGTCAGGGGCTCCTACGAGCAGTACTTC. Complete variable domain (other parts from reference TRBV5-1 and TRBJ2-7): KAGVTQTPRYLIKTRGQQVTLSCSPISGHRSVSWYQQTPGQGLQFLFEYFSETQRNKGNFPGRFSGRQFSNSRSEMNVSTLELGDSALYLCASSLVRGSYEQYFGPGTRLTVT.

DNA for the CDR3: TGTGCCAGTAGCCCATTCTCTAGCGGCTCCTACAATGAGCAGTTCTTC. It translates to CASSPFSSGSYNEQFF. This chain connects TRBV19 to TRBJ2-1, with 7 bases identical to TRBD2. Germline-derived CDR1 and CDR2 are LNHDA and SQIVND (reference sequence). With 6 bases clipped from V and 0 bases from J, the junction kept 8 bases outside the gene matches. This CDR3 is 16 amino acids long.

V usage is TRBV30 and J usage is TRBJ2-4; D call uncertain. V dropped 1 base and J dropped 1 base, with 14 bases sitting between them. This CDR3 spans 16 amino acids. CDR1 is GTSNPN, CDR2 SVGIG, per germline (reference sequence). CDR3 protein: CAWSEPWPRAKNIQYF. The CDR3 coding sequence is TGTGCCTGGAGTGAACCTTGGCCCCGCGCCAAAAACATTCAGTACTTC. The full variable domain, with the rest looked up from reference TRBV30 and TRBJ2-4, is SQTIHQWPATLVQPVGSPLSLECTVEGTSNPNLYWYRQAAGRGLQLLFYSVGIGQISSEVPQNLSASRPQDRQFILSSKKLLLSDSGFYLCAWSEPWPRAKNIQYFGAGTRLSVL.

The DNA for the CDR3 is TGTGCCAGCAGCCCGCGACTCGCCTCTGAGCAGTTCTTC. Its protein product is CASSPRLASEQFF. The chain combines TRBV7-9 with TRBJ2-1; D remains ambiguous. The CDR3 contains 13 residues. V dropped 5 bases and J dropped 9 bases, with 14 bases sitting between them. Germline V gives CDR1 SEHNR, CDR2 FQNEAQ (reference sequence).

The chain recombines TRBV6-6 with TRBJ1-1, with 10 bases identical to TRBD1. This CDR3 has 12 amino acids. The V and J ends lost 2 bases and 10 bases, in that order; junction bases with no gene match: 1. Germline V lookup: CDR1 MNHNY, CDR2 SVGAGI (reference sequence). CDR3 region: CASSYRTGGAFF. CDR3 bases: TGTGCCAGCAGTTACAGGACAGGGGGAGCTTTCTTT.